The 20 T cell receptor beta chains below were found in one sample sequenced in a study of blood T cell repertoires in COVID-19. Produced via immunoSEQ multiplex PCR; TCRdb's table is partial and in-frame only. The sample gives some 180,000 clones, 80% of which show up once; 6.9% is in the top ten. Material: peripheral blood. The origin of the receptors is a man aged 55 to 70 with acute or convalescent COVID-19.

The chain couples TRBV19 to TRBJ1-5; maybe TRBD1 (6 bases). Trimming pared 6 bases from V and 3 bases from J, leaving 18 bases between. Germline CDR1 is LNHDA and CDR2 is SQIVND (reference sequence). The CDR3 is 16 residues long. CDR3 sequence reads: CASSDRIRLLNQPQHF. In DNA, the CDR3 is TGTGCCAGTAGCGACAGGATCCGCCTCCTCAATCAGCCCCAGCATTTT.

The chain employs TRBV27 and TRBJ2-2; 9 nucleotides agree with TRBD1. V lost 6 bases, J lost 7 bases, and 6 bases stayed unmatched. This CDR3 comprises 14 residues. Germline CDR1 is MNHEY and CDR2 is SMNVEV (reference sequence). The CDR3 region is CASSRDREGGELFF. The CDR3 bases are TGTGCCAGCAGCCGGGACAGGGAAGGCGGGGAGCTGTTTTTT.

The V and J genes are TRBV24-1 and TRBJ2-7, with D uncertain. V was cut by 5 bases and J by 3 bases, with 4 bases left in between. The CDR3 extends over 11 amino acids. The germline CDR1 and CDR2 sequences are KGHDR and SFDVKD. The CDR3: CATSGGYEQYF. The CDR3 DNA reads TGTGCCACCAGTGGAGGCTACGAGCAGTACTTC.

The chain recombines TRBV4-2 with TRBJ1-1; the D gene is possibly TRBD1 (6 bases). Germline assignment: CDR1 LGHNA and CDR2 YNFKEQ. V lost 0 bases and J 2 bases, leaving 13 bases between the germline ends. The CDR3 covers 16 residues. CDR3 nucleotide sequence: TGTGCCAGCAGCCAAGATCGGACAGTGGTAAACACTGAAGCTTTCTTT. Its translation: CASSQDRTVVNTEAFF.

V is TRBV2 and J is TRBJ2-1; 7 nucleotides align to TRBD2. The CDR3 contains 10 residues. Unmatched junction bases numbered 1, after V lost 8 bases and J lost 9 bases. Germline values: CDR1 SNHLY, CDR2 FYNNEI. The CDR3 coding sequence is TGTGCCAGCGGGGAGGGTGAGCAGTTCTTC. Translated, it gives CASGEGEQFF. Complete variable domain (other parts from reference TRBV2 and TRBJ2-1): EPEVTQTPSHQVTQMGQEVILRCVPISNHLYFYWYRQILGQKVEFLVSFYNNEISEKSEIFDDQFSVERPDGSNFTLKIRSTKLEDSAMYFCASGEGEQFFGPGTRLTVL.

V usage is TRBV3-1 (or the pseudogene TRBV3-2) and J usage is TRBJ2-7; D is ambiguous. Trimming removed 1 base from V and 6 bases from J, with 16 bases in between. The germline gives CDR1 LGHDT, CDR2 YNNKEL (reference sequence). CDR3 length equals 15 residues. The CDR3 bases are TGTGCCAGCAGCCAAGGTCAGGTCGGCACGCTCGAGCAGTACTTC. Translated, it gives CASSQGQVGTLEQYF.

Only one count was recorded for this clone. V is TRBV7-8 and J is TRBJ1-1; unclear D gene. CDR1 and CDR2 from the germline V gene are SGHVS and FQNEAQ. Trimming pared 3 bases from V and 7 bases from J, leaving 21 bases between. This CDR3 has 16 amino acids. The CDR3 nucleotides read TGTGCCAGCAGCTTTCTCTTGGAGGGAAGCAATATTGAAGCTTTCTTT. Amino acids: CASSFLLEGSNIEAFF.

The DNA of the CDR3 is TGCGCCAGCAGCTTGGGTTTGTCGACTAATGAGCAGTTCTTC. It translates to CASSLGLSTNEQFF. The J gene is TRBJ2-1, the V gene TRBV5-1; D remains unclear. With 0 bases removed from V and 7 bases from J, the gap between germline ends came to 11 bases. The CDR3 is made up of 14 amino acids. Germline CDR1 SGHRS, CDR2 YFSETQ.

The chain's CDR3 is CASNSGTGGHNEQFF. The CDR3 DNA reads as TGTGCCAGCAACTCCGGGACAGGGGGCCACAATGAGCAGTTCTTC. This chain uses TRBV6-5 with TRBJ2-1, with TRBD1 identical over 12 bases. Germline V CDR1 and CDR2: MNHEY, SVGAGI. This CDR3 contains 15 residues. V gave up 7 bases and J gave up 5 bases; unmatched junction bases: 6.

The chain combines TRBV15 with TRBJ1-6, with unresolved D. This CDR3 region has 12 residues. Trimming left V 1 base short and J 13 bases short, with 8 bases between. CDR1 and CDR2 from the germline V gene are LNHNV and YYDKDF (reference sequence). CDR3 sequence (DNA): TGTGCCACCAGCAGAGGGCCCAACCCCCTCCACTTT. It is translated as CATSRGPNPLHF.

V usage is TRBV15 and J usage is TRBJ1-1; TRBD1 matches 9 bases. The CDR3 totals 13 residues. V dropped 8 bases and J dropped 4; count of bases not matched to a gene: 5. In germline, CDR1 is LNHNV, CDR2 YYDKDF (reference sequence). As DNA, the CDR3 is TGTGCCACCCAAGACAGGGGGGCCACTGAAGCTTTCTTT. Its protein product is CATQDRGATEAFF.

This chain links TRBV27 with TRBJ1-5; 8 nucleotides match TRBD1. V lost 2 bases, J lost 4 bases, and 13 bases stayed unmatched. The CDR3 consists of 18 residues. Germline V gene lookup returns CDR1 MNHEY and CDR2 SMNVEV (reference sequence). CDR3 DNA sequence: TGTGCCAGCAGTTTACGTCGCGGGGGAACAGGGGGGAATCAGCCCCAGCATTTT. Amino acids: CASSLRRGGTGGNQPQHF.

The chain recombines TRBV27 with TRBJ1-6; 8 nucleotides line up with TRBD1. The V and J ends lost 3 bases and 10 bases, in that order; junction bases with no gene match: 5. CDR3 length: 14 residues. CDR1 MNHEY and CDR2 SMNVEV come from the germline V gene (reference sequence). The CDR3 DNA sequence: TGTGCCAGCAGTTTCGGACAGGGAGGATCACCCCTCCACTTT. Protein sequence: CASSFGQGGSPLHF.

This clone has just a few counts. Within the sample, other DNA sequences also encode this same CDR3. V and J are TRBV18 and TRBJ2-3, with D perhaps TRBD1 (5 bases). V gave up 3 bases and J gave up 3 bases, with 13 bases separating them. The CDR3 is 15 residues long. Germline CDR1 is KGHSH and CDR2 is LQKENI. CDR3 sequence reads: CASSPLQGRTDTQYF. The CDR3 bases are TGTGCCAGCTCACCTCTTCAGGGTCGGACAGATACGCAGTATTTT. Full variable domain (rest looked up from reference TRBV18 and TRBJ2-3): NAGVMQNPRHLVRRRGQEARLRCSPMKGHSHVYWYRQLPEEGLKFMVYLQKENIIDESGMPKERFSAEFPKEGPSILRIQQVVRGDSAAYFCASSPLQGRTDTQYFGPGTRLTVL.

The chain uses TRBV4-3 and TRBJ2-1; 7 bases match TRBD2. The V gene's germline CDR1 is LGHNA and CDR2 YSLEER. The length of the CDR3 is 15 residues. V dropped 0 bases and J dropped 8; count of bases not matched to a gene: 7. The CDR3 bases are TGCGCCAGCAGCCAAGATCCCAGCCGGGGGGATGAGCAGTTCTTC. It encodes CASSQDPSRGDEQFF.

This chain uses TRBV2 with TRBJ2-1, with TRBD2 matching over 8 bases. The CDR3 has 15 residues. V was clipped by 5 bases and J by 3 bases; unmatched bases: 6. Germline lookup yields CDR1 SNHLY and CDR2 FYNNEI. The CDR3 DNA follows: TGTGCCAGCAGTTTAGCGGGGATCTACTACAATGAGCAGTTCTTC. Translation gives CASSLAGIYYNEQFF.

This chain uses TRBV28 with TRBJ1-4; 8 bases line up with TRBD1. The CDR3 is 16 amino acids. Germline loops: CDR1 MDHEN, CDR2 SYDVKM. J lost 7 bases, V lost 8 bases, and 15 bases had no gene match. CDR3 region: CASQSPGQVVGEKLFF. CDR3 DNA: TGTGCCAGCCAAAGTCCGGGACAGGTAGTTGGTGAAAAACTGTTTTTT.

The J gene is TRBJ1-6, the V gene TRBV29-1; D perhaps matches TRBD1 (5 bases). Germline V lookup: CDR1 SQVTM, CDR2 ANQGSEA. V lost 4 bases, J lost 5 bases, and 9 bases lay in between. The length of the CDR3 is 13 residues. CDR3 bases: TGCAGCGTTGGATGGGGGGATAATTCACCCCTCCACTTT. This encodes CSVGWGDNSPLHF.

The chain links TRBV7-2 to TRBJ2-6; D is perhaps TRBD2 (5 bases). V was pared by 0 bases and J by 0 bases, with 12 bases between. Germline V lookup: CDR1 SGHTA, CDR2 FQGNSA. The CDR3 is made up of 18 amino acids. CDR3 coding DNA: TGTGCCAGCAGCTTAGCAACCGGGATCCGCTCTGGGGCCAACGTCCTGACTTTC. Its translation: CASSLATGIRSGANVLTF.

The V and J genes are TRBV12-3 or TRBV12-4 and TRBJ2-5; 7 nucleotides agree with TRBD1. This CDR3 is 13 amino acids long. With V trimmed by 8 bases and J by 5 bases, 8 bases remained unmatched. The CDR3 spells CASGRGTVETQYF. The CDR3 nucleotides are TGTGCCAGCGGAAGAGGGACAGTTGAGACCCAGTACTTC.